This T cell receptor beta chain emerged from a study of CD4 T cells in relation to SARS-CoV-2 and coronaviruses. For the study at large: The negative reference was HIV-1 Nef peptide pool or peptide-free culture.

Before the COVID-19 pandemic, during about 2011-2019, CD4+ T cells were taken from unexposed donors. CD4+ T cells were isolated from the cells after around 11 days of culture. Testing used SARS-CoV-2 S/N and four cold-coronavirus spikes on unexposed-donor CD4+ T cells, cells permitting. Turning to this clone: What it binds is not known.

Study-level points and caveats: Compared with monoreactive clones, crossreactive clones showed significantly weaker SARS-CoV-2 expansion.

Profiled with immunoSEQ multiplex PCR; TCRdb holds only in-frame clones, not every one. The sample lists more than 20,000 clones; about 69% were seen once. Material: CD4+ T cells from PBMCs, cultured in vitro. The receptor comes from a human donor in good health.

The CDR3 bases are TGCAGTGCTAGCCGGCCAGATACGCAGTATTTT. Its protein product is CSASRPDTQYF. The J gene is TRBJ2-3, the V gene TRBV20-1; D is uncertain. The CDR3 consists of 11 residues. Trimming shortened V by 3 bases and J by 4 bases, and 5 bases separated the two germline ends. Germline V gene sequence: CDR1 DFQATT, CDR2 SNEGSKA (reference sequence).